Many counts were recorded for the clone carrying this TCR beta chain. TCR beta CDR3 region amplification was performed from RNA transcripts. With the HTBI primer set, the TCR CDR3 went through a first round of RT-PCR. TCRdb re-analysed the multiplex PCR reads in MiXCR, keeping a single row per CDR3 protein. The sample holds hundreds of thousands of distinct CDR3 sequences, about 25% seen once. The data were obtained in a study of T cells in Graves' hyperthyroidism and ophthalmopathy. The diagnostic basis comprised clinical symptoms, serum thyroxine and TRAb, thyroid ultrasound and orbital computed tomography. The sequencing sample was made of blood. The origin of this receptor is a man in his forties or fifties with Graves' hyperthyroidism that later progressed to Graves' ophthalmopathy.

CDR3 sequence (DNA): TGCAGTGCCAGAAAGACAGGGGATTCACCCCTCCACTTT. It yields the protein CSARKTGDSPLHF. The chain links TRBV20-1 to TRBJ1-6, with 8 bases matching TRBD1. The CDR3 has 13 amino acids. Looked up from germline, CDR1 is DFQATT and CDR2 is SNEGSKA (reference sequence). The V and J ends lost 6 bases and 8 bases, in that order; junction bases with no gene match: 6.